In this sample, the clone carrying this T cell receptor beta chain turned up many times. These data belong to a study of Graves' ophthalmopathy and Graves' hyperthyroidism. There are 14 residues in the CDR3. Trimming took off 0 bases at V and 6 bases at J, with 13 bases between the two ends. CDR1 and CDR2 from the germline V gene are SGDLS and YYNGEE. Amplified TCR beta CDR3 regions were obtained using RNA transcripts as template. RT-PCR in the first round used HTBI primers; a second-round multiplex PCR followed. TCRdb reprocessed the multiplex PCR reads with MiXCR, giving one entry per CDR3 protein. The table records approximately 460,000 distinct CDR3 sequences, 13% to 15% of them present only once.

The TCR was taken from a woman aged 30 to 39 with Graves' ophthalmopathy. The specimen was blood. The chain uses TRBV9 and TRBJ2-7, with D possibly being TRBD1 (5 bases). For the CDR3, the DNA is TGTGCCAGCAGCGTAGAGTGGGGAAGGGGCGAGCAGTACTTC. This codes for CASSVEWGRGEQYF.